Reported below is one TCR beta chain. This entry belongs to a study of PD-1 blockade in classical Hodgkin lymphoma. Study background: Once every 2 weeks, patients received intravenous nivolumab at 3 mg/kg.

Only in-frame clones appear in the TCRdb table, and some are missing; sequencing was by immunoSEQ multiplex PCR. The sample consists of roughly 41,000 clones, about 90% of them appearing once. The patients all showed relapse after autologous stem cell transplantation, while their brentuximab vedotin exposure varied. Classifying best responses yielded complete response, partial response or progressive disease. This sequence was found in a human donor with classical Hodgkin lymphoma. The specimen was peripheral blood mononuclear cells (PBMCs), collected before the second cycle of nivolumab.

CDR3 sequence (DNA): TGTGCCAGCAGCGCAGGACTAGCGGGATTCTACAATGAGCAGTTCTTC. Protein sequence: CASSAGLAGFYNEQFF. V usage is TRBV9 and J usage is TRBJ2-1, with 12 bases aligning to TRBD2. Germline CDR1 reads SGDLS; CDR2 reads YYNGEE. This CDR3 is built from 16 residues. V shed 3 bases, J shed 3 bases, and the junction held 4 bases outside the gene matches.